A selection of T cell receptor beta chains follows, all from one sample in a study of blood T cell repertoires in COVID-19. This table comes from immunoSEQ multiplex PCR, and its TCRdb copy is limited to in-frame clones, with some not included. Of roughly 50,000 clones listed, 90% are singletons. Sequencing was carried out using peripheral blood. The origin of the receptors is a man between 70 and 80 years old with acute or convalescent COVID-19. The CDR3 runs from the conserved cysteine through the conserved F or W. The D gene is left open where the match is weak. Size is omitted from some rows. Given values are once, few, many or a class for expanded clones.

clone_size: .; v_call: TRBV7-9; j_call: TRBJ2-3; d_call: .; cdr3_aa: CASSSSGNTDTQYF; cdr3_nt: TGTGCCAGCAGCTCAAGCGGAAACACAGATACGCAGTATTTT
clone_size: .; v_call: TRBV7-9; j_call: TRBJ1-3; d_call: .; cdr3_aa: CASSLAWGQADTIYF; cdr3_nt: TGTGCCAGCAGCTTAGCGTGGGGCCAGGCGGACACCATATATTTT
clone_size: .; v_call: TRBV24-1; j_call: TRBJ2-1; d_call: .; cdr3_aa: CATSDSTGYNEQFF; cdr3_nt: TGTGCCACCAGTGATTCCACAGGTTACAATGAGCAGTTCTTC
clone_size: .; v_call: TRBV3-1/TRBV3-2; j_call: TRBJ2-1; d_call: TRBD2; cdr3_aa: CASSDSGGTYNEQFF; cdr3_nt: TGTGCCAGCAGCGATAGCGGGGGTACCTACAATGAGCAGTTCTTC
clone_size: .; v_call: TRBV9; j_call: TRBJ2-1; d_call: .; cdr3_aa: CASSPREDRATYNEQFF; cdr3_nt: TGTGCCAGCAGCCCTCGGGAGGACAGGGCAACCTACAATGAGCAGTTCTTC
clone_size: .; v_call: TRBV27; j_call: TRBJ2-5; d_call: .; cdr3_aa: CASSFGKQETQYF; cdr3_nt: TGTGCCAGCAGTTTCGGTAAACAAGAGACCCAGTACTTC
clone_size: .; v_call: TRBV15; j_call: TRBJ2-2; d_call: .; cdr3_aa: CATSRAGEGYTGELFF; cdr3_nt: TGTGCCACCAGCAGGGCAGGGGAAGGTTACACCGGGGAGCTGTTTTTT
clone_size: .; v_call: TRBV28; j_call: TRBJ1-2; d_call: TRBD1; cdr3_aa: CASSLQGVDLLGF; cdr3_nt: TGTGCCAGCAGCCTACAGGGGGTTGATTTGCTCGGCTTC
clone_size: .; v_call: TRBV28; j_call: TRBJ1-6; d_call: TRBD1; cdr3_aa: CASSSPGQGNTSPLHF; cdr3_nt: TGTGCCAGCAGTTCTCCGGGACAGGGGAATACTTCACCCCTCCACTTT
clone_size: .; v_call: TRBV6-5; j_call: TRBJ1-3; d_call: .; cdr3_aa: CASSKGLAGNTIYF; cdr3_nt: TGTGCCAGCAGTAAGGGACTTGCCGGAAACACCATATATTTT
clone_size: .; v_call: TRBV2; j_call: TRBJ2-1; d_call: .; cdr3_aa: CASSGLLGGNEQFF; cdr3_nt: TGTGCCAGCAGTGGGCTCCTAGGGGGCAATGAGCAGTTCTTC
clone_size: .; v_call: TRBV10-3; j_call: TRBJ2-3; d_call: TRBD2; cdr3_aa: CATQFSGGDRSPDTQYF; cdr3_nt: TGTGCCACCCAATTTAGCGGGGGGGACCGGAGTCCAGATACGCAGTATTTT
clone_size: few; v_call: TRBV19; j_call: TRBJ1-1; d_call: .; cdr3_aa: CASRESGEAFF; cdr3_nt: TGTGCCAGTAGGGAGTCCGGTGAAGCTTTCTTT
clone_size: .; v_call: TRBV5-1; j_call: TRBJ2-3; d_call: TRBD1; cdr3_aa: CASSLGTGNTDTQYF; cdr3_nt: TGCGCCAGCAGCTTGGGGACAGGGAACACAGATACGCAGTATTTT
clone_size: .; v_call: TRBV9; j_call: TRBJ1-4; d_call: .; cdr3_aa: CASSGLSTGERGKLFF; cdr3_nt: TGTGCCAGCAGCGGACTCTCGACAGGCGAACGAGGAAAACTGTTTTTT
clone_size: .; v_call: TRBV4-3; j_call: TRBJ2-3; d_call: .; cdr3_aa: CASSQDRTQYF; cdr3_nt: TGCGCCAGCAGCCAAGATAGAACGCAGTATTTT
clone_size: .; v_call: TRBV18; j_call: TRBJ2-3; d_call: .; cdr3_aa: CASSPGPSGTDTQYF; cdr3_nt: TGTGCCAGCTCACCGGGGCCAAGCGGCACAGATACGCAGTATTTT
clone_size: .; v_call: TRBV18; j_call: TRBJ1-2; d_call: TRBD1; cdr3_aa: CASSPPSTGASGYTF; cdr3_nt: TGTGCCAGCTCACCACCAAGTACAGGGGCGTCTGGCTACACCTTC
clone_size: .; v_call: TRBV28; j_call: TRBJ1-2; d_call: .; cdr3_aa: CASSPWGGFGYTF; cdr3_nt: TGTGCCAGCAGTCCCTGGGGAGGGTTTGGCTACACCTTC
clone_size: .; v_call: TRBV5-1; j_call: TRBJ1-1; d_call: TRBD1; cdr3_aa: CASGINLGQGATEAFF; cdr3_nt: TGCGCCAGCGGCATAAATCTGGGACAGGGGGCCACTGAAGCTTTCTTT
clone_size: few; v_call: TRBV9; j_call: TRBJ1-2; d_call: .; cdr3_aa: CASSGLTGRGYYGYTF; cdr3_nt: TGTGCCAGCAGCGGCCTTACAGGGAGGGGGTACTATGGCTACACCTTC
clone_size: .; v_call: TRBV12-5; j_call: TRBJ2-1; d_call: TRBD1; cdr3_aa: CASGDRDRAWNEQFF; cdr3_nt: TGTGCTAGTGGTGACCGGGACAGGGCGTGGAATGAGCAGTTCTTC
clone_size: .; v_call: TRBV10-3; j_call: TRBJ1-1; d_call: .; cdr3_aa: CAISEPTSGLGEAFF; cdr3_nt: TGTGCCATCAGTGAGCCGACGTCAGGGTTGGGGGAAGCTTTCTTT
clone_size: .; v_call: TRBV5-1; j_call: TRBJ2-5; d_call: .; cdr3_aa: CASNRGGLETQYF; cdr3_nt: TGCGCCAGCAACCGGGGAGGTCTAGAGACCCAGTACTTC
clone_size: .; v_call: TRBV5-8; j_call: TRBJ1-4; d_call: TRBD1; cdr3_aa: CASSHRGSTEKLFF; cdr3_nt: TGTGCCAGCAGCCACAGGGGTTCAACTGAAAAACTGTTTTTT
clone_size: .; v_call: TRBV28; j_call: TRBJ1-2; d_call: TRBD1; cdr3_aa: CASSSTGTYGYTF; cdr3_nt: TGTGCCAGCAGTTCGACAGGGACCTATGGCTACACCTTC
clone_size: .; v_call: TRBV2; j_call: TRBJ1-5; d_call: .; cdr3_aa: CASSDRDRPRNQPQHF; cdr3_nt: TGTGCCAGCAGTGATCGCGACAGGCCCCGAAATCAGCCCCAGCATTTT
clone_size: .; v_call: TRBV4-3; j_call: TRBJ1-2; d_call: .; cdr3_aa: CASSLAMGHPNYGYTF; cdr3_nt: TGCGCCAGCAGCCTTGCCATGGGACACCCAAACTATGGCTACACCTTC
clone_size: .; v_call: TRBV4-3; j_call: TRBJ2-2; d_call: .; cdr3_aa: CASSHGRGGTGELFF; cdr3_nt: TGCGCCAGCAGCCATGGACGGGGTGGCACCGGGGAGCTGTTTTTT
clone_size: .; v_call: TRBV30; j_call: TRBJ1-1; d_call: TRBD1; cdr3_aa: CAWSFQGATEAFF; cdr3_nt: TGTGCCTGGAGCTTCCAGGGGGCGACTGAAGCTTTCTTT
clone_size: .; v_call: TRBV13; j_call: TRBJ1-2; d_call: TRBD1; cdr3_aa: CASSSGDRVQWNYGYTF; cdr3_nt: TGTGCCAGCAGCTCGGGGGACAGGGTGCAATGGAACTATGGCTACACCTTC
clone_size: .; v_call: TRBV5-1; j_call: TRBJ1-1; d_call: .; cdr3_aa: CASSSRPTLMNTEAFF; cdr3_nt: TGCGCCAGCAGCTCCCGCCCAACGCTAATGAACACTGAAGCTTTCTTT
clone_size: .; v_call: TRBV20-1; j_call: TRBJ1-6; d_call: .; cdr3_aa: CSATYNSPLHF; cdr3_nt: TGCAGTGCTACTTATAATTCACCCCTCCACTTT
clone_size: .; v_call: TRBV5-6; j_call: TRBJ2-1; d_call: TRBD2; cdr3_aa: CASSLLAGGQGNEQFF; cdr3_nt: TGTGCCAGCAGCTTACTAGCGGGGGGGCAAGGCAATGAGCAGTTCTTC
clone_size: .; v_call: TRBV2; j_call: TRBJ2-3; d_call: TRBD1; cdr3_aa: CASSVGQGGTQYF; cdr3_nt: TGTGCCAGCAGCGTAGGACAGGGCGGGACGCAGTATTTT
clone_size: .; v_call: TRBV6-5; j_call: TRBJ2-7; d_call: .; cdr3_aa: CASTVDRKVYEQYF; cdr3_nt: TGTGCCAGCACCGTTGACAGGAAAGTCTACGAGCAGTACTTC
clone_size: once; v_call: TRBV19; j_call: TRBJ1-5; d_call: .; cdr3_aa: CASSIRSSNQPQHF; cdr3_nt: TGTGCCAGTAGTATTAGGAGTAGCAATCAGCCCCAGCATTTT
clone_size: .; v_call: TRBV28; j_call: TRBJ1-2; d_call: TRBD1; cdr3_aa: CASILPGTGEGYTF; cdr3_nt: TGTGCCAGCATCCTTCCCGGGACAGGAGAAGGCTACACCTTC
clone_size: .; v_call: TRBV12-2; j_call: TRBJ1-5; d_call: .; cdr3_aa: CASRFVTGGCQPQHF; cdr3_nt: TGTGCAAGTCGCTTCGTGACAGGGGGCTGCCAGCCCCAGCATTTT
clone_size: once; v_call: TRBV25-1; j_call: TRBJ2-3; d_call: TRBD1; cdr3_aa: CASSEPGQPDTQYF; cdr3_nt: TGTGCCAGCAGTGAACCGGGACAGCCAGATACGCAGTATTTT
clone_size: .; v_call: TRBV11-3; j_call: TRBJ1-5; d_call: .; cdr3_aa: CASSPLPAGSNQPQHF; cdr3_nt: TGTGCCAGCAGCCCCCTCCCCGCGGGTAGCAATCAGCCCCAGCATTTT
clone_size: .; v_call: TRBV6-5; j_call: TRBJ2-7; d_call: TRBD1; cdr3_aa: CASSRGSGGDEQYF; cdr3_nt: TGTGCCAGCAGTAGGGGGTCAGGGGGCGACGAGCAGTACTTC
clone_size: .; v_call: TRBV25-1; j_call: TRBJ1-3; d_call: .; cdr3_aa: CASSETLTPSGNTIYF; cdr3_nt: TGTGCCAGCAGTGAGACCCTGACACCCTCTGGAAACACCATATATTTT
clone_size: .; v_call: TRBV12-3/TRBV12-4; j_call: TRBJ1-4; d_call: .; cdr3_aa: CASSYENEKLFF; cdr3_nt: TGTGCCAGCAGTTACGAGAATGAAAAACTGTTTTTT
clone_size: .; v_call: TRBV7-9; j_call: TRBJ2-7; d_call: .; cdr3_aa: CASSSIGVSYEQYF; cdr3_nt: TGTGCCAGCAGCTCCATAGGGGTATCCTACGAGCAGTACTTC
clone_size: once; v_call: TRBV9; j_call: TRBJ2-3; d_call: .; cdr3_aa: CASSVRNSVGADTQYF; cdr3_nt: TGTGCCAGCAGCGTAAGGAATAGCGTAGGAGCAGATACGCAGTATTTT
clone_size: .; v_call: TRBV30; j_call: TRBJ1-4; d_call: TRBD1; cdr3_aa: CAWSLDRELFF; cdr3_nt: TGTGCCTGGAGTTTGGACAGGGAACTGTTTTTT
clone_size: .; v_call: TRBV7-3; j_call: TRBJ2-2; d_call: .; cdr3_aa: CASSPTNTGELFF; cdr3_nt: TGTGCCAGCAGCCCAACGAACACCGGGGAGCTGTTTTTT
clone_size: .; v_call: TRBV6-2/TRBV6-3; j_call: TRBJ2-6; d_call: .; cdr3_aa: CASSHNQGLAGANVLTF; cdr3_nt: TGTGCCAGCAGCCATAACCAGGGGTTGGCTGGGGCCAACGTCCTGACTTTC
clone_size: .; v_call: TRBV6-5; j_call: TRBJ2-7; d_call: .; cdr3_aa: CASSSSSYEQYF; cdr3_nt: TGTGCCAGCAGTTCGAGCTCCTACGAGCAGTACTTC